The clone carrying this T cell receptor beta chain was found many times. Its target is unknown. Generated by immunoSEQ multiplex PCR, the TCRdb table keeps only in-frame clones and is missing some. The sample lists around 49,000 clones; 78% were seen once. The time point is: week 5, during vaccination. Vaccination comprised doses that each held 300 ug of mutant IDH1 20-mer peptide, plus topical imiquimod. This sample stems from a study of a mutant IDH1 vaccine in newly diagnosed glioma. Overall study: Beginning 4-6 weeks after radiotherapy alone, or with temozolomide cycles, vaccination took place. Earlier treatment was radiotherapy, temozolomide, or both, with most getting both. Of treated patients, approximately 62% were men and about 38% women, averaging roughly 40 years.

Germline V gene sequence: CDR1 LGHNA, CDR2 YNFKEQ. Trimming shortened V by 1 base and J by 12 bases, and 22 bases separated the two germline ends. The CDR3 loop spans 15 amino acids. Specimen: PBMCs, collected from a glioma patient whose treatment included an IDH1 peptide vaccine. The J gene is TRBJ2-7, the V gene TRBV4-2; TRBD1 is a possible D gene (5 bases). The source is a man aged 45-65 years with glioma. As DNA, the CDR3 is TGTGCCAGCAGCCAAGGGATCGCCAGTTCCTACGACAGGTACTTC. It yields the protein CASSQGIASSYDRYF.